The 26 T cell receptor beta chains reported below all come from one sample, sequenced in a study of blood T cell repertoires in COVID-19. Produced via immunoSEQ multiplex PCR; TCRdb's table is partial and in-frame only. The sample shows roughly 280,000 clones, around 89% of them seen only once. What was sequenced was PBMCs or T cells enriched from blood (not recorded which). Every receptor here comes from a woman in her forties or fifties who had recovered from COVID-19.

The gene calls are TRBV7-3 and TRBJ2-1; 13 bases are a match to TRBD2. Germline trimming cut 5 bases from V and 7 bases from J; bases unmatched to any gene: 8. The CDR3 runs 16 residues. Germline CDR1 and CDR2: SGHTA and FQGTGA. Here the CDR3 DNA reads TGTGCCAGCAGCCGCGGACTAGCGGGAGAGGGGAATGAGCAGTTCTTC. Amino acid sequence: CASSRGLAGEGNEQFF.

Concerning this clone itself: A junction boundary mismatches the germline segment, possibly from a read error. The CDR3 DNA reads TGTGCTAGCAGCTTAGGCAGGGTGAGAGTGAATGTGAACACCGGGGAGCTGTTTTTT. Protein: CASSLGRVRVNVNTGELFF. J is TRBJ2-2 and V is TRBV7-7, with D tentatively TRBD1 (5 bases). Germline V gene sequence: CDR1 SSHAT, CDR2 FNYEAQ (reference sequence). The length of the CDR3 is 19 residues.

This clone came up a few times. The rearrangement links TRBV5-1 to TRBJ1-5; a possible D gene is TRBD1 (5 bases). V shed 9 bases and J shed 10 bases, with 17 bases lying between them. Germline V gene lookup returns CDR1 SGHRS and CDR2 YFSETQ. CDR3 length: 12 amino acids. The CDR3 reads CANPTAINPQHF. DNA of the CDR3: TGCGCCAACCCGACAGCTATCAATCCCCAGCATTTT. Filled out from reference TRBV5-1 and TRBJ1-5, the complete variable domain reads KAGVTQTPRYLIKTRGQQVTLSCSPISGHRSVSWYQQTPGQGLQFLFEYFSETQRNKGNFPGRFSGRQFSNSRSEMNVSTLELGDSALYLCANPTAINPQHFGDGTRLSIL.

For this clone: In the same sample, other DNA sequences code for this CDR3. The V gene is TRBV5-1, the J gene TRBJ1-1; maybe TRBD1 (6 bases). Per germline, CDR1 SGHRS and CDR2 YFSETQ. V was cut by 3 bases and J by 0 bases, with 9 bases left in between. This CDR3 has 14 residues. This chain's CDR3 is CASSSTGLNTEAFF. CDR3 coding DNA: TGCGCCAGCAGCTCAACAGGGCTGAACACTGAAGCTTTCTTT.

V and J are TRBV5-5 and TRBJ2-7; perhaps TRBD2 as D (6 bases). The V end was cut by 0 bases, the J end by 2 bases, with 9 bases between. This CDR3 is 14 amino acids long. The germline gives CDR1 SGHKS, CDR2 YYEKEE (reference sequence). CDR3 in amino acids: CASSLAGSTYEQYF. In DNA form, the CDR3 reads TGTGCCAGCAGCTTGGCCGGGAGTACCTACGAGCAGTACTTC.

J is TRBJ2-1 and V is TRBV7-2, with D maybe TRBD2 (6 bases). Germline V lookup: CDR1 SGHTA, CDR2 FQGNSA. Deletions cut 4 bases from V and 0 bases from J, with 10 bases between. The CDR3 runs 15 residues. The CDR3 nucleotides are TGTGCCAGCAGCTCCAGCGGGCCCTCCTACAATGAGCAGTTCTTC. Translating it yields CASSSSGPSYNEQFF.

The V call is TRBV28, the J call TRBJ1-1; TRBD1 is a possible D gene (5 bases). Trimming took 7 bases from V and 5 from J, leaving 29 bases between them. The CDR3 length is 18 residues. Per the germline V gene, CDR1 is MDHEN and CDR2 is SYDVKM. In DNA, the CDR3 is TGTGCCAGCACCCTAGGGGACCTAGTTCGGGGCGGGGTTACTGAAGCTTTCTTT. As protein: CASTLGDLVRGGVTEAFF.

This rearrangement joins TRBV28 to TRBJ1-1; D gene unclear. Trimming took 8 bases from V and 1 from J, leaving 11 bases between them. CDR1 is MDHEN and CDR2 is SYDVKM in the germline V gene. The CDR3 consists of 13 residues. The DNA for the CDR3 is TGTGCCAGCCATTTCCCATCGAACACTGAAGCTTTCTTT. It translates to CASHFPSNTEAFF.

The chain has TRBV7-2 and TRBJ2-5; the D gene is possibly TRBD2 (5 bases). The V end lost 1 base, the J end lost 0 bases, and 9 bases lay between the germline ends. Germline-derived CDR1 and CDR2 are SGHTA and FQGNSA. This CDR3 has 15 amino acids. The CDR3 protein is CASSLGRIDQETQYF. DNA for the CDR3: TGTGCCAGCAGCTTAGGGAGGATAGACCAAGAGACCCAGTACTTC. The full variable domain, completed using reference TRBV7-2 and TRBJ2-5, is GAGVSQSPSNKVTEKGKDVELRCDPISGHTALYWYRQSLGQGLEFLIYFQGNSAPDKSGLPSDRFSAERTGGSVSTLTIQRTQQEDSAVYLCASSLGRIDQETQYFGPGTRLLVL.

The chain couples TRBV5-1 to TRBJ1-3; the match to TRBD1 covers 8 bases. The length of the CDR3 is 16 residues. V shed 4 bases and J 4 bases; nucleotides not matched to a gene: 10. From germline, CDR1 is SGHRS and CDR2 YFSETQ. The CDR3: CASSLRTGNKGNTIYF. CDR3 nucleotides: TGCGCCAGCAGCCTCCGGACAGGGAACAAAGGAAACACCATATATTTT.

This clone turned up a few times. Written as DNA, the CDR3 is TGTGCCAGCAGCCCGCGACAGGCTGGAAACACCATATATTTT. Its protein product is CASSPRQAGNTIYF. The rearrangement links TRBV7-9 to TRBJ1-3; perhaps TRBD1 as D (6 bases). Trimming shortened V by 5 bases and J by 2 bases, and 10 bases separated the two germline ends. CDR3 length: 14 amino acids. Germline V lookup: CDR1 SEHNR, CDR2 FQNEAQ (reference sequence).

This clone was counted a single time. V is TRBV28 and J is TRBJ1-6; 9 bases align to TRBD1. The trim removed 7 bases at V and 7 bases at J, leaving 8 bases unmatched. The CDR3 runs to 15 residues. From germline, CDR1 is MDHEN and CDR2 SYDVKM. The CDR3 is CASTTTGQGNSPLHF. In DNA form, the CDR3 reads TGTGCCAGCACCACTACGGGACAGGGCAATTCACCCCTCCACTTT.

This sequence joins TRBV5-6 and TRBJ2-5, with 7 positions matching TRBD1. This CDR3 contains 12 residues. From germline, CDR1 is SGHDT and CDR2 YYEEEE. V dropped 4 bases and J dropped 10; count of bases not matched to a gene: 7. The CDR3 bases are TGTGCCAGCAGCACGGACAGGAATAGCCAGTACTTC. Its translation is CASSTDRNSQYF.

This clone appeared once. The rearrangement uses TRBV11-2 and TRBJ1-1; unclear D gene. Germline values: CDR1 SGHAT, CDR2 FQNNGV. The CDR3 is made up of 15 amino acids. V lost 2 bases to trimming and J lost 2 bases, with 12 bases between them. The CDR3 DNA is TGTGCCAGCAGCTTATTGTTCATCGGTAACACTGAAGCTTTCTTT. Translation: CASSLLFIGNTEAFF.

The rearrangement joins TRBV7-2 to TRBJ1-1; TRBD1 matches 8 bases. CDR1 SGHTA and CDR2 FQGNSA come from the germline V gene. V was clipped by 6 bases and J by 6 bases; unmatched bases: 3. This CDR3 spans 12 amino acids. The CDR3 region has the DNA TGTGCCAGCAGGGACAGGGTCGCTGAAGCTTTCTTT. Amino acids: CASRDRVAEAFF.

The chain recombines TRBV6-5 with TRBJ1-2; TRBD1 matches at 7 bases. This CDR3 spans 15 amino acids. V lost 2 bases and J lost 5; bases outside the gene matches: 8. Germline loops: CDR1 MNHEY, CDR2 SVGAGI. The CDR3 sequence is CASSYAVEGAYGYTF. CDR3 bases: TGTGCCAGCAGTTACGCGGTCGAGGGGGCTTATGGCTACACCTTC.

The J gene is TRBJ2-3, the V gene TRBV29-1, with a weak D call TRBD2 (6 bases). Germline CDR1 is SQVTM and CDR2 is ANQGSEA. The CDR3 covers 13 residues. Deletions cut 7 bases from V and 1 base from J, with 12 bases between. The CDR3 DNA is TGCAGCGCTGGGGACTCCGGCACAGATACGCAGTATTTT. Protein: CSAGDSGTDTQYF.

The CDR3, as DNA: TGTGCCAGCAGGGCGACTAGCGGGATCTCCTACGAGCAGTACTTC. It specifies CASRATSGISYEQYF. The rearrangement joins TRBV6-5 to TRBJ2-7; 11 bases match TRBD2. The CDR3 contains 15 residues. V lost 6 bases, J lost 0 bases, and 4 bases stayed unmatched. Per the germline V gene, CDR1 is MNHEY and CDR2 is SVGAGI.

The V gene is TRBV9, the J gene TRBJ2-2, with 8 bases matching TRBD2. The CDR3 is 15 amino acids. The V gene end was trimmed by 5 bases and the J gene end by 0 bases; junction bases not matched to a gene: 3. In germline, CDR1 is SGDLS, CDR2 YYNGEE. CDR3 sequence: CASRAGGSNTGELFF. The DNA of the CDR3 is TGTGCCAGCAGGGCGGGGGGCTCGAACACCGGGGAGCTGTTTTTT.

This clone was counted only a few times. The V call is TRBV5-4, the J call TRBJ2-7; 10 bases line up with TRBD1. Germline CDR1 is SGHNT and CDR2 is YYREEE (reference sequence). J lost 3 bases, V lost 4 bases, and 7 bases had no gene match. This CDR3 is 15 amino acids long. The chain's CDR3 is CASSPGQGTVYEQYF. The CDR3 DNA is TGTGCCAGCAGCCCGGGACAGGGGACCGTCTACGAGCAGTACTTC.

This chain links TRBV6-5 with TRBJ1-5; TRBD1 matches at 7 bases. Germline assignment: CDR1 MNHEY and CDR2 SVGAGI. The trim removed 6 bases at V and 3 bases at J, leaving 8 bases unmatched. The CDR3 consists of 15 residues. This CDR3 reads CASSLTGNDNQPQHF. The CDR3 DNA reads as TGTGCCAGCAGCTTGACAGGGAATGACAATCAGCCCCAGCATTTT.

This clone was observed a few times. The J gene is TRBJ2-4, the V gene TRBV5-1; 8 positions agree with TRBD1. CDR3 length equals 14 residues. CDR1 and CDR2 (germline): SGHRS, YFSETQ. The V gene end was trimmed by 2 bases and the J gene end by 6 bases; junction bases not matched to a gene: 4. The chain's CDR3 is CASSFGQGGNIQYF. CDR3 coding DNA: TGCGCCAGCAGCTTCGGACAGGGCGGAAACATTCAGTACTTC.

The rearrangement links TRBV5-6 to TRBJ1-1, with D perhaps TRBD1 (5 bases). Trimming cost V 5 bases and J 6 bases, with 11 bases left between them. The CDR3 extends over 12 amino acids. CDR1 and CDR2 from the germline V gene are SGHDT and YYEEEE. The CDR3 region is CASSFAGAEAFF. The CDR3 region has the DNA TGTGCCAGCAGTTTTGCGGGGGCTGAAGCTTTCTTT. Full variable domain (rest looked up from reference TRBV5-6 and TRBJ1-1): DAGVTQSPTHLIKTRGQQVTLRCSPKSGHDTVSWYQQALGQGPQFIFQYYEEEERQRGNFPDRFSGHQFPNYSSELNVNALLLGDSALYLCASSFAGAEAFFGQGTRLTVV.

DNA of the CDR3: TGTGCCAGCAGCATGGCGGAATACGAGCAGTACTTC. Its protein is CASSMAEYEQYF. The chain couples TRBV2 to TRBJ2-7; D remains unclear. This CDR3 is built from 12 residues. Trimming pared 6 bases from V and 4 bases from J, leaving 10 bases between. Germline loops: CDR1 SNHLY, CDR2 FYNNEI.

This chain joins TRBV9 and TRBJ1-4; weak D call: TRBD1 (5 bases). This CDR3 is built from 15 residues. V shed 0 bases and J shed 4 bases, with 10 bases lying between them. Germline values: CDR1 SGDLS, CDR2 YYNGEE. The CDR3 sequence is CASSVEGQFNEKLFF. The CDR3, as DNA: TGTGCCAGCAGCGTAGAGGGGCAGTTTAATGAAAAACTGTTTTTT.

J is TRBJ2-3 and V is TRBV27; possible D gene TRBD2, 6 bases. Between the trimmed V and J ends, which lost 2 bases and 3 bases, there was a span of 9 bases. The CDR3 spans 14 residues. Germline V gives CDR1 MNHEY, CDR2 SMNVEV (reference sequence). The CDR3 nucleotides are TGTGCCAGCAGTTTAGAGACTAGGACAGATACGCAGTATTTT. Translation: CASSLETRTDTQYF.